This T cell receptor (beta chain) appears in the sequencing data of a study of blood T cell repertoires in COVID-19. Background on the study: The analysed material was cDNA or gDNA that came from T cells, B-cell-depleted T cells, or PBMCs.

Trimming removed 0 bases from V and 0 bases from J; junction bases left unmatched: 12. Germline V gene sequence: CDR1 SGHRS, CDR2 YFSETQ. The CDR3 extends over 18 amino acids. Enrolled during active infection, Seattle patients were then followed longitudinally. Sequencing used immunoSEQ multiplex PCR; TCRdb keeps in-frame clones, though not all of them. The profile shows roughly 210,000 clones, roughly 84% of them singletons. The rearrangement uses TRBV5-1 and TRBJ2-7; 7 bases are a match to TRBD1. Sequencing was carried out using peripheral blood. The TCR originated in a woman aged 80 or over with COVID-19, enrolled during active disease. The CDR3 loop is CASSLDTQGRALSYEQYF. The CDR3 bases are TGCGCCAGCAGCTTGGATACACAGGGGCGCGCCCTCTCCTACGAGCAGTACTTC.